This TCR beta chain comes out of a study of CD8 T cells in ankylosing spondylitis. General observations from the study: Reportedly, significant enrichment of disease-linked clones occurred in matched ankylosing spondylitis synovial fluid. Ankylosing spondylitis blood seemed to carry a telltale TCR beta motif made of fewer than ten highly homologous variants.

Using its own MiXCR run on the 5' RACE reads, TCRdb lists one record per CDR3 protein. The table lists around 300,000 distinct CDR3 sequences, roughly 15% of them singletons, with approximately 0.99% in the top ten. There are many counts of this clonotype. Its antigen is not known. CDR1 SEHNR and CDR2 FQNEAQ come from the germline V gene (reference sequence). The CDR3 spans 13 residues. Trimming removed 1 base from V and 3 bases from J, with 6 bases in between. This receptor was identified in a male donor with ankylosing spondylitis or in good health (not recorded which). V is TRBV7-9 and J is TRBJ1-1; no clear D gene. The material sequenced was blood, either unsorted or a sorted T cell fraction (not recorded which). Here the CDR3 reads CASSLGEYTEAFF. In nucleotides, the CDR3 is TGTGCCAGCAGCTTAGGCGAATACACTGAAGCTTTCTTT.